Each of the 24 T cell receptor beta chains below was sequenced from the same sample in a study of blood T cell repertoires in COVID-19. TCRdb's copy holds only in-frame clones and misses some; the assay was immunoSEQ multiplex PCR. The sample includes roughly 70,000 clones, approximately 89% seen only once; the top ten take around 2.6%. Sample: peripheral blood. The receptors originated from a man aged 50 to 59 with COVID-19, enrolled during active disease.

The CDR3 loop is CATSDFSGSGQYF. The CDR3 DNA follows: TGTGCCACCAGTGATTTTTCGGGATCCGGGCAGTACTTC. The V call is TRBV24-1, the J call TRBJ2-7, with D tentatively TRBD2 (5 bases). The CDR3 extends over 13 amino acids. Between the trimmed V and J ends, which lost 1 base and 9 bases, there was a span of 12 bases. Germline CDR1 KGHDR, CDR2 SFDVKD.

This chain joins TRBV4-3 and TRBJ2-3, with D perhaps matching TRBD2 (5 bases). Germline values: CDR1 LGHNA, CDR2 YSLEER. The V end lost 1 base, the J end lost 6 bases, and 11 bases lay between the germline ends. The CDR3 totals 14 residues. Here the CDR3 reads CASSQVTRADTQYF. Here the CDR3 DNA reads TGCGCCAGCAGCCAAGTCACTAGAGCGGATACGCAGTATTTT.

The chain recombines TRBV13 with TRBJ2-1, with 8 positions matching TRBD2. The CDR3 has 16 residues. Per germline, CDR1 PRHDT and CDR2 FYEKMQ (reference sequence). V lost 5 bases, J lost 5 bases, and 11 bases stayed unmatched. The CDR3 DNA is TGTGCCAGCAGCCCAGCGGGAGCGTCCCTTAACAATGAGCAGTTCTTC. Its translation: CASSPAGASLNNEQFF.

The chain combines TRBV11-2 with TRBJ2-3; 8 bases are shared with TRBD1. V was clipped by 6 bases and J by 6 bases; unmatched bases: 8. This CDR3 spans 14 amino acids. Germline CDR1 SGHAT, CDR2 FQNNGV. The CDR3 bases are TGTGCCAGCAGTTCAGGACAGGGCGGGGATACGCAGTATTTT. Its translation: CASSSGQGGDTQYF.

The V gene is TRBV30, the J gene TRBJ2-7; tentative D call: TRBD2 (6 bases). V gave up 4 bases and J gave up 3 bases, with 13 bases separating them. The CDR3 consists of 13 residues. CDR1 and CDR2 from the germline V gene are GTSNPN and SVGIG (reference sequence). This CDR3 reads CAWNPAGLYEQYF. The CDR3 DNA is TGTGCCTGGAACCCAGCGGGCCTCTACGAGCAGTACTTC.

The CDR3 here is CASSPADTQYF. In nucleotides, the CDR3 is TGTGCCAGCAGCCCCGCAGATACGCAGTATTTT. The gene calls are TRBV6-2 or TRBV6-3 and TRBJ2-3; D remains ambiguous. Trimming left V 6 bases short and J 4 bases short, with 5 bases between. This CDR3 contains 11 residues. Germline V CDR1 and CDR2: MNHEY, SVGEGT.

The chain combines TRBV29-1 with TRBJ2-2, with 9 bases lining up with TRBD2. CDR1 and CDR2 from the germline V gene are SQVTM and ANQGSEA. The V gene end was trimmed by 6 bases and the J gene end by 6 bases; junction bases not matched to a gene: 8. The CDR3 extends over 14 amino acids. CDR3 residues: CSVPTSGSSGELFF. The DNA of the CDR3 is TGCAGCGTACCGACTAGCGGTAGCTCCGGGGAGCTGTTTTTT.

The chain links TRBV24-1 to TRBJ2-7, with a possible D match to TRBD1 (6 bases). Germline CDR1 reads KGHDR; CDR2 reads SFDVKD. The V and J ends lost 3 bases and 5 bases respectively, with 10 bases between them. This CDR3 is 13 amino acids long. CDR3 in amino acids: CATSDPTGNEQYF. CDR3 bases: TGTGCCACCAGTGATCCTACAGGGAACGAGCAGTACTTC.

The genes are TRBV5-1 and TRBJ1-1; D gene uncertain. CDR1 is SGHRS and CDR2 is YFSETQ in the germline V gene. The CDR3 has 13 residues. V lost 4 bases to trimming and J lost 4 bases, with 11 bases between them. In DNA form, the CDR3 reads TGCGCCAGCAGCCCTGAGATGAGCACTGAAGCTTTCTTT. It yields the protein CASSPEMSTEAFF.

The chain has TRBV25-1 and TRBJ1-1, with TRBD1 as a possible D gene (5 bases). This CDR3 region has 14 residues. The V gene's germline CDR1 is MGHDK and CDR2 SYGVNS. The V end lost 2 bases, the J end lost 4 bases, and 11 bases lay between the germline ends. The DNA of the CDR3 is TGTGCCAGCAGTGAAGGGGGGGGTGGCACTGAAGCTTTCTTT. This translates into CASSEGGGGTEAFF.

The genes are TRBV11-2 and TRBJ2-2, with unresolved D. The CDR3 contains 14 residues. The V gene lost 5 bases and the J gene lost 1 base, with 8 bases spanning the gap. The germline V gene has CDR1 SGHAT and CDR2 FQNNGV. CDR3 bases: TGTGCCAGCAGCGCCCGACAGAACACCGGGGAGCTGTTTTTT. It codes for CASSARQNTGELFF.

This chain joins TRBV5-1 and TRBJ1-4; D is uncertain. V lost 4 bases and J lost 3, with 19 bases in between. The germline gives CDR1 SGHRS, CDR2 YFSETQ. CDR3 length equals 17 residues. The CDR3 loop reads CASSRTAEGRANEKLFF. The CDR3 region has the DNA TGCGCCAGCAGCCGAACAGCCGAAGGGAGGGCTAATGAAAAACTGTTTTTT.

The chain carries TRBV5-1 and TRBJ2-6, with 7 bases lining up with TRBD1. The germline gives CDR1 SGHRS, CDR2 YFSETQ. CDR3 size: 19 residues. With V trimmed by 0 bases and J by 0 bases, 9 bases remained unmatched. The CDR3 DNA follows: TGCGCCAGCAGCTTGGGACGGACAGGACAGAGCTCTGGGGCCAACGTCCTGACTTTC. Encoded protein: CASSLGRTGQSSGANVLTF.

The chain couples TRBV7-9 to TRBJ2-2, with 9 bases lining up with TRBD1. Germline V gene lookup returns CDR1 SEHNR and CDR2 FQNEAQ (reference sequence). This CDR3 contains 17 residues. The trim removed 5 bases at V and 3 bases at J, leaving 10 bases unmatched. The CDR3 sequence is CASSRTWDRADTGELFF. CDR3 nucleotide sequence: TGTGCCAGCAGCCGAACCTGGGACAGGGCGGACACCGGGGAGCTGTTTTTT.

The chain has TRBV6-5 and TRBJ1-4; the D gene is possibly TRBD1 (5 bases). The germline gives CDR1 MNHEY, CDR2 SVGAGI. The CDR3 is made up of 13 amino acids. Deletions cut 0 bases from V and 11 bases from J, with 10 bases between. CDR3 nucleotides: TGTGCCAGCAGTTACTCTTCCGGGGGGAAACTGTTTTTT. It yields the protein CASSYSSGGKLFF.

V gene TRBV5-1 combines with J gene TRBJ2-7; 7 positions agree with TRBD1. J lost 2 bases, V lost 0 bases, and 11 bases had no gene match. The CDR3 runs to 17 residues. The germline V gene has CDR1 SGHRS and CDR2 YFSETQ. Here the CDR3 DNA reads TGCGCCAGCAGCTTGGTACAGGGGAAGCGCGGCACCTACGAGCAGTACGTC. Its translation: CASSLVQGKRGTYEQYV.

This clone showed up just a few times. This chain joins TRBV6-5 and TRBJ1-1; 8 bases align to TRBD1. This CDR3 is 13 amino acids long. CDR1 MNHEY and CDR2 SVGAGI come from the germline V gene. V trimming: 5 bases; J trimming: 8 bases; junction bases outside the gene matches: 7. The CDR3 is CASSRGQGAEAFF. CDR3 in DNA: TGTGCCAGCAGTCGCGGACAGGGCGCCGAAGCTTTCTTT.

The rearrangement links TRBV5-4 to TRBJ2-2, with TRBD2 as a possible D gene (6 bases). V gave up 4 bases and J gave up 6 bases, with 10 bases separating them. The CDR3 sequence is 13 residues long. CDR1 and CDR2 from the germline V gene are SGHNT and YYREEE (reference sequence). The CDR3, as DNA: TGTGCCAGCAGCCAAAGCGGGCCCGGGGAGCTGTTTTTT. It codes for CASSQSGPGELFF.

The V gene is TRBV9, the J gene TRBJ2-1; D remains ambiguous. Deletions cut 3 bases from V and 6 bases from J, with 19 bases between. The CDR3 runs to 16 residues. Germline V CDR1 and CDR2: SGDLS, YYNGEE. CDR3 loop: CASSAHSSLLVNEQFF. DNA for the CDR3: TGTGCCAGCAGCGCACATTCGTCCCTTCTGGTCAATGAGCAGTTCTTC.

CDR3 in amino acids: CASSIDASGAYEQYV. DNA for the CDR3: TGTGCCAGTAGTATAGATGCTAGCGGGGCCTACGAGCAGTACGTC. The chain recombines TRBV19 with TRBJ2-7, with 9 bases matching TRBD2. Looked up from germline, CDR1 is LNHDA and CDR2 is SQIVND (reference sequence). The CDR3 has 15 amino acids. V trimming: 0 bases; J trimming: 2 bases; junction bases outside the gene matches: 2.

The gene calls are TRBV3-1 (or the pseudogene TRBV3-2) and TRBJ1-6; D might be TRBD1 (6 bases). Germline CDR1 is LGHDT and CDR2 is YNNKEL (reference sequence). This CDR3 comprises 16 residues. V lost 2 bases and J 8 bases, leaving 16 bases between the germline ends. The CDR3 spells CASSQRGGEYDSPLHF. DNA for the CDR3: TGTGCCAGCAGCCAAAGAGGGGGAGAATATGATTCACCCCTCCACTTT.

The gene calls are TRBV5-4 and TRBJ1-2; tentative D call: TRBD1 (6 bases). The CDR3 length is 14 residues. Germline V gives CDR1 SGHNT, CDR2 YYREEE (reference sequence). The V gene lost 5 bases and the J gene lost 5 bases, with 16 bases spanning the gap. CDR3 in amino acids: CASRKDSALYGYTF. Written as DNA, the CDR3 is TGTGCCAGCAGGAAGGACAGCGCATTATATGGCTACACCTTC.

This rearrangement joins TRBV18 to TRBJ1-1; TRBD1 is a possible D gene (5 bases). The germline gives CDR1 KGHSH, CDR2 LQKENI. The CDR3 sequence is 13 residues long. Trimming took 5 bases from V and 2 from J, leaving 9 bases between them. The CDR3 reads CASSTTENTEAFF. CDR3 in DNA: TGTGCCAGCTCAACGACAGAAAACACTGAAGCTTTCTTT.

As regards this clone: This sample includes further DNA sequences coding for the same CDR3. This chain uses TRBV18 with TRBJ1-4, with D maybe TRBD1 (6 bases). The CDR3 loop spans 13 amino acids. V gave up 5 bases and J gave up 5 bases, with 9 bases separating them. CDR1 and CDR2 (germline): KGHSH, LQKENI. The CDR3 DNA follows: TGTGCCAGCTCAAGGGGGACAAATGAAAAACTGTTTTTT. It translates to CASSRGTNEKLFF.